Detailed here is one TCR beta chain. Which antigen it targets is not known. Base qualities are not recorded, but no much larger clone differs from it by a single base. These data belong to a study of cytomegalovirus exposure and HLA in healthy donors (TCRdb year 2017). As for the study more broadly: An earlier analysis of approximately 600 of the donors reported 250 to 350 Gb of sequence data and some 100 million unique TCR beta sequences from around 200 million T cells. HLA typing covered class I and class II loci at four-digit resolution. The T cell repertoires of 550 to 850 subjects were profiled by immunosequencing and related to cytomegalovirus serostatus. An early release that covered more than 550 HLA-typed donors contained about 300 gigabases of sequencing data and around 85 million unique TCR sequences. The study aimed to test whether signatures of past pathogen exposure could be identified by cataloging public T cell receptors. Among the roughly 380 genotyped donors, 75% to 90% belonged to the genetic ancestry cluster associated with self-reported Caucasian donors. In an earlier analysis of about 590 of the donors, high-throughput TCR beta sequencing was used to judge whether each TCR beta V gene segment behaved as functional or pseudogenic. The study combined high-throughput TCR immunosequencing, statistical association of individual TCRs with disease status, and machine learning to predict cytomegalovirus infection status. All discovery cohort repertoires had been generated on a single sequencing platform. In a later analysis, previously published TCR beta repertoires from 666 donors were re-analyzed and high-resolution HLA genotyping was added so that TCR occurrence patterns could be studied. Typing coverage differed by locus: A, B, C, DRB1 and DQB1 were typed in about 620-640 donors, DQA1 in about 500, DPA1 in over 600, and DPB1 in 400 to 480. Genome-wide SNP genotypes for about 60% of the roughly 700 donors were used in a later genetic analysis, which treated that subset as a discovery cohort. A separate validation cohort of approximately 120 different subjects was used in addition to the approximately 700-subject first cohort. The later analysis used no new phenotypic data to find candidate immune exposures, relying instead on TCR beta sequences and their occurrence across donors. Alongside the repertoire data, information on donor age, sex, ethnicity and CMV serostatus was compiled. Across approximately 400 genotyped donors of the cohort, an average of about 200,000 unique TCR beta nucleotide sequences per donor were sequenced, and roughly 20% of those sequences were non-productive. Several DR-DQ haplotypes were handled as single units for association and clustering, since linkage in the cohort was strong.

The cohort was made up of about 610 healthy bone marrow donors. All cohort members were sampled while nominally healthy, although unrecorded immune exposures were likely present. The donor was CMV seropositive and was included in the group of approximately 300 seropositive cohort members. Every donor gave a peripheral blood sample, and the peripheral blood mononuclear cells from that sample were used for TCR beta sequencing. Genomic DNA extraction from the blood cell samples was performed with the Qiagen DNeasy Blood Extraction Kit. Library preparation was by the immunoSEQ multiplex PCR assay. For the multiplex PCR, a mixture combining 60 forward primers for TCR Vbeta segments and 13 reverse primers for TCR Jbeta segments was used. A multiplex PCR assay on genomic DNA amplified the CDR3 region of rearranged TCR beta genes. On the Illumina HiSeq System, the amplified TCR beta libraries were sequenced as 87-base-pair reads. Regarding the original processing steps: A later analysis counted approximately 76 million unique TCR beta chains across the 550 to 700 repertoires, and some 11 million of these chains were shared by at least two donors. Raw reads were error-corrected and collapsed into unique sequences with a nearest-neighbor algorithm that merged closely related sequences to remove PCR and sequencing errors. Alignment of CDR3 sequences to IMGT reference sequences was used to assign V, D and J gene segments. For a sequence to be retained, a match of at least six nucleotides was required to both a V gene segment and a J gene segment. Rearrangements were called productive when the CDR3 lacked stop codons and stayed in frame with V and J; all others were non-productive. CDR3 was defined by IMGT convention, running from the second conserved V-encoded cysteine to the conserved J-encoded phenylalanine. Sequences without an unambiguous match to a single V gene segment were excluded from the earlier analysis of 500 to 700 of the donors. In an earlier analysis of approximately 550 of the donors, V segments were called functional above 56.7% productive rearrangements and were called segregating when the between-donor standard deviation exceeded 5%. A statistical classification framework was built to diagnose cytomegalovirus status from the catalog of TCR beta chain sequences. V and J gene assignment, in a later analysis, came from comparing TCR nucleotide sequences with IMGT/GENE-DB human TR gene sequences. A later analysis assigned CDR3 sequences and most-parsimonious VDJ recombination scenarios with the TCRdist pipeline. A later analysis defined each TCR beta chain by its CDR3 amino acid sequence plus V-gene family, and excluded reads lacking a unique V-gene family. A later analysis removed 550 to 650 highly shared, low-generation-probability nucleotide sequences to deal with suspected cross-contamination and a sequencing artifact. In a later analysis, a clonal expansion index was calculated for each public chain from normalized within-repertoire ranks of inferred template counts. Generation probabilities in a later analysis came from a VDJ recombination model fitted to out-of-frame rearrangements, and those results were checked against IGoR. A later analysis scored TCR-TCR, TCR-HLA and TCR-CMV co-occurrence with hypergeometric tests, applying a repertoire-size bias correction to TCR pairs. To estimate false discovery rates, a later analysis permuted the HLA or CMV assignments 20 times. A later analysis grouped co-occurring TCRs with DBSCAN, adding TCRdist sequence similarity when clustering within HLA-allele-positive subsets. For co-occurrence clustering, repertoires with fewer than 30,000 or more than 120,000 public chains were excluded, along with about five repertoires with anomalous nucleotide sharing. TCRdb limited this immuneACCESS table to in-frame rearrangements with V and J called. A share of clones is missing; checked studies link under half to unresolved V genes, and the rest is unexplained. The DNA gave D and trimming, while V, J and clone size come from that table. The sample table contains about 89,000 clones; only one count was recorded for around 86% of them. The biggest ten clones account for more than 3% of the sample.

General study outcomes and caveats: The authors suggested that the approach could potentially be generalized to other disease states and immunological phenotypes. At a false discovery rate of 0.05, a later analysis linked under 20,000 TCR beta sequences to specific HLA alleles. A later genetic analysis associated a missense DCLRE1C variant with V-gene and J-gene trimming of TCR beta chains, and an independent cohort replicated the association. According to a later analysis, TCR association rates differed among HLA loci, with DRB1 alleles showing the most associated TCRs and HLA-C alleles showing the fewest. A later genetic analysis reported fewer N-insertions in productive TCRs among donors in an Asian-associated ancestry cluster than the roughly 620-donor mean. Because HLA typing was missing for some donors at each locus, association tests included only the typed subset. Immune exposure information for the cohort was limited to CMV serostatus. In an earlier analysis of roughly 500 of the donors, most TCR beta V segments appeared in productive rearrangements about 87% or about 30% of the time, broadly matching IMGT annotations. According to a later analysis, most CMV-associated TCR beta chains appeared to be HLA-restricted, and the HLA associations seemed to be driven largely by CMV exposure. In a later analysis, HLA-associated TCR beta chains showed more clonal expansion and lower generation probabilities than non-associated chains that were equally common. Presence/absence analyses assumed roughly uniform sequencing depth across donors, an assumption that may not hold. Several of the top co-occurrence clusters appeared to be linked to parvovirus B19, influenza, CMV and Epstein-Barr virus, according to a later analysis. The study listed approximately 160 TCR beta chains as associated with cytomegalovirus. A further reported finding was that TCR beta sequences accurately predicted the HLA-A and HLA-B alleles for most subjects in the first cohort. Because counts were too low, seventeen rarely observed V segments, including chromosome 9 orphons, were left out of the earlier analysis of over 550 of the donors. Correlated functional status among segregating V segments might be attributable to linkage disequilibrium, but an unknown experimental factor could not be ruled out. In vitro tests confirmed that three of the cytomegalovirus-associated TCR beta chains recognize cytomegalovirus antigens. The classifier was reported to diagnose cytomegalovirus status with high specificity and sensitivity in both the original cohort and the validation cohort. This cohort had only TCR beta chains sequenced, and the lack of alpha or paired-chain data limited which features could be detected. When HLA alleles, especially DR and DQ, strongly co-occurred, TCR associations were difficult to assign to individual alleles. Most TCR sequences were seen in very few donors, while some public TCRs were found in many individuals. A cluster of highly shared sequence variants was judged likely to be a technical artifact of the sequencing pipeline.

This receptor was identified in a female donor in good health and CMV-seropositive. Sample: PBMCs.

The DNA is TGTGCCGTAATGGGACAGATAAACTATGGCTACACCTTC. This gives the protein CAVMGQINYGYTF. Here the chain combines TRBV6-1 and TRBJ1-2, with 7 central nucleotides matching TRBD1. From the cysteine up to the phenylalanine, the CDR3 has a length of 13 residues. Of the read, only the CDR3 DNA is kept; its 39 bases are in frame from base 1. V trim: 11 bases; J trim: 2 bases; unmatched bases: 8. CDR1 and CDR2 are read off the germline V gene as MNHNS and SASEGT.